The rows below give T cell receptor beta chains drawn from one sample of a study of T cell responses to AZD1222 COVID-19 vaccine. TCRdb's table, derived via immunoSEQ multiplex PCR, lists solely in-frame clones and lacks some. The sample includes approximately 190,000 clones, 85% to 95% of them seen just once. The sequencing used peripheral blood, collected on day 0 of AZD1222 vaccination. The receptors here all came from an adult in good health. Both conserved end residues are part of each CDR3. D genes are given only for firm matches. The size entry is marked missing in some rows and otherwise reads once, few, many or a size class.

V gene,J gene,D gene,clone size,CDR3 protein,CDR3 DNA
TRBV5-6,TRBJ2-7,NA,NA,CASSFTWDEQYF,TGTGCCAGCAGCTTTACTTGGGACGAGCAGTACTTC
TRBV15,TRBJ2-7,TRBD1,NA,CATSARDRVYEQYF,TGTGCCACCAGCGCCCGGGACAGGGTCTACGAGCAGTACTTC
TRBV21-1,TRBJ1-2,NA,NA,CASGRWRDPNYGYTF,TGTGCCAGCGGTCGGTGGCGGGACCCTAACTATGGCTACACCTTC
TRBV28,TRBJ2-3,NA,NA,CASSLGTRQDTQYF,TGTGCCAGCAGTTTGGGCACGCGGCAAGATACGCAGTATTTT
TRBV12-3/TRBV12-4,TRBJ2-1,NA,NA,CASTLGALGEQFF,TGTGCCAGCACCCTAGGGGCCTTAGGTGAGCAGTTCTTC
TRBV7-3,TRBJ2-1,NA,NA,CASTSGGKRGEQFF,TGTGCCAGCACCTCAGGGGGGAAAAGAGGTGAGCAGTTCTTC
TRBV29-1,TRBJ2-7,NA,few,CSVERPVCSYEQYF,TGCAGCGTTGAACGACCGGTCTGCTCCTACGAGCAGTACTTC
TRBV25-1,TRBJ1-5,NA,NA,CASSGLGDQPQHF,TGTGCCAGCAGTGGGCTGGGGGATCAGCCCCAGCATTTT
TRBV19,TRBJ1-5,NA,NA,CASREQVSNQPQHF,TGTGCCAGTAGGGAACAGGTTAGCAATCAGCCCCAGCATTTT
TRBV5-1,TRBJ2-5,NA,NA,CASSLSSAQETQYF,TGCGCCAGCAGCTTGTCTAGCGCACAAGAGACCCAGTACTTC
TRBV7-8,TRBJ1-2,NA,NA,CASSYRDSHGYTF,TGTGCCAGCAGCTACCGGGACTCTCATGGCTACACCTTC
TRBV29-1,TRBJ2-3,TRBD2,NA,CSVVAGDWTDTQYF,TGCAGCGTTGTAGCGGGAGATTGGACAGATACGCAGTATTTT
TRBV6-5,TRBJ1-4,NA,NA,CASRGTRLSEKLFF,TGTGCCAGCAGGGGCACGAGGTTGAGTGAAAAACTGTTTTTT
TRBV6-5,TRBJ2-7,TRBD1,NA,CASSNRDRGLAQYF,TGTGCCAGCAGTAACCGGGACAGGGGGCTTGCGCAGTACTTC
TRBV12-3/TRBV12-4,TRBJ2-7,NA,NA,CASSLADTYEQYF,TGTGCCAGCAGTTTGGCAGATACCTACGAGCAGTACTTC
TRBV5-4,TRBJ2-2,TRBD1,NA,CASSGDREAGELFF,TGTGCCAGCAGTGGGGACAGGGAGGCCGGGGAGCTGTTTTTT
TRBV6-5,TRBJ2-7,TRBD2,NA,CASSLGSGSYEQYF,TGTGCCAGCAGCCTAGGCAGCGGGAGCTACGAGCAGTACTTC
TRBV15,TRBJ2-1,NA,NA,CATSRETGVPHNEQFF,TGTGCCACCAGCAGAGAAACGGGGGTACCTCACAATGAGCAGTTCTTC
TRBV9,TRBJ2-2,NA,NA,CASSLEGKGGELFF,TGTGCCAGCAGCTTAGAGGGTAAAGGCGGGGAGCTGTTTTTT
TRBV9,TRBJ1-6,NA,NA,CASSTGRGDSPLHF,TGTGCCAGCAGCACGGGCCGGGGGGATTCACCCCTCCACTTT
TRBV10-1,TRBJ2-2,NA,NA,CASMGAGELFF,TGCGCCAGCATGGGGGCCGGGGAGCTGTTTTTT
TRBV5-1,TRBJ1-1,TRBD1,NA,CASSTNRGDRTEAFF,TGCGCCAGCAGCACTAACAGGGGGGATAGGACTGAAGCTTTCTTT
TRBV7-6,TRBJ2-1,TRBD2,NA,CASSPRTGGSGNEQFF,TGTGCCAGCAGCCCCCGGACCGGGGGGTCGGGCAATGAGCAGTTCTTC
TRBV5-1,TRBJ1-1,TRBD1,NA,CASRGQGGGEAFF,TGCGCCAGCAGAGGACAGGGCGGTGGTGAAGCTTTCTTT
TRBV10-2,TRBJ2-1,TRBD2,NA,CASSGPSGRATVYNEQFF,TGCGCCAGCAGTGGGCCTAGCGGGAGGGCCACAGTTTACAATGAGCAGTTCTTC
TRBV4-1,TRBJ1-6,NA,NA,CASSQPTGSYNSPLHF,TGCGCCAGCAGCCAGCCCACAGGCTCCTATAATTCACCCCTCCACTTT
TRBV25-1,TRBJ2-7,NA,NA,CASSEIRDSGNTYEQYF,TGTGCCAGCAGTGAAATCCGGGATAGCGGTAACACCTACGAGCAGTACTTC
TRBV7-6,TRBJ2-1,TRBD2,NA,CASSLAVSGAINEQFF,TGTGCCAGCAGCTTAGCGGTTAGCGGGGCCATCAATGAGCAGTTCTTC